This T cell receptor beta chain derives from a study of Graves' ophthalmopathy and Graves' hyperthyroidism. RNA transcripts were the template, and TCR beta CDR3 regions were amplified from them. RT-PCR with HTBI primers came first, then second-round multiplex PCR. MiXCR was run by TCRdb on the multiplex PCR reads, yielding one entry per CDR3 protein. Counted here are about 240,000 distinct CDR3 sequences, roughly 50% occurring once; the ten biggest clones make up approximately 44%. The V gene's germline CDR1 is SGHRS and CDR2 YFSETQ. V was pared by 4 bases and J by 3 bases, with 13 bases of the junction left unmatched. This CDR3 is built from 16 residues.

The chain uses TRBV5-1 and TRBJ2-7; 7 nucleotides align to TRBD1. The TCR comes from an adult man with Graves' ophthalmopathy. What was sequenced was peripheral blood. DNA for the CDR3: TGCGCCAGCAGCCGACAGGGCTCTGGGGCCAACTACGAGCAGTACTTC. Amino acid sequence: CASSRQGSGANYEQYF.